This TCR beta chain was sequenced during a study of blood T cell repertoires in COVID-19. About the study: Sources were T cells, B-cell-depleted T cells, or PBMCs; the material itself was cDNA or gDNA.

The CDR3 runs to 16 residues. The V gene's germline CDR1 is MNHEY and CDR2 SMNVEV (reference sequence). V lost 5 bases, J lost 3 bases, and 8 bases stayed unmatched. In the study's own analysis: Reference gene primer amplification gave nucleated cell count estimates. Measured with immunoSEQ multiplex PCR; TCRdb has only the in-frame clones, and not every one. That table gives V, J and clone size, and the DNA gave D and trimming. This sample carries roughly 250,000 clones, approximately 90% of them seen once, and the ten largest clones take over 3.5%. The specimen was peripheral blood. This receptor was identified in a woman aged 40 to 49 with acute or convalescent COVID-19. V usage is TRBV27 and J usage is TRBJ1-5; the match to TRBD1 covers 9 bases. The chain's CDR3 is CASSPWGQGFNQPQHF. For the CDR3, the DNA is TGTGCCAGCAGTCCCTGGGGACAGGGATTCAATCAGCCCCAGCATTTT.